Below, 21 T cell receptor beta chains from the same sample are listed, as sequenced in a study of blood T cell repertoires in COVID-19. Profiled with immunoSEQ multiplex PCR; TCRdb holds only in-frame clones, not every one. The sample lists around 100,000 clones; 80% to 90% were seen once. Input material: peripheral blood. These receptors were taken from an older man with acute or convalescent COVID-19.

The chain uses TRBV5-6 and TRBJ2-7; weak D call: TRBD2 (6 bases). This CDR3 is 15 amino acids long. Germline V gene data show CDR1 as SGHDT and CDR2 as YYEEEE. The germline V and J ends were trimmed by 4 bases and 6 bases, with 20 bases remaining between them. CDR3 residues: CASSPPSGVGSEQYF. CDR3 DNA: TGTGCCAGCAGCCCGCCGTCGGGCGTCGGGAGCGAGCAGTACTTC.

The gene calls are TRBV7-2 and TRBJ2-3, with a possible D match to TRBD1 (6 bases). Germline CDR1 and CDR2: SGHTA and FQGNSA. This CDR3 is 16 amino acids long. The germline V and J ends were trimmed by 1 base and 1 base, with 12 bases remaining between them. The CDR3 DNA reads TGTGCCAGCAGCTTAGTCGCGACAGGACGCACAGATACGCAGTATTTT. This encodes CASSLVATGRTDTQYF.

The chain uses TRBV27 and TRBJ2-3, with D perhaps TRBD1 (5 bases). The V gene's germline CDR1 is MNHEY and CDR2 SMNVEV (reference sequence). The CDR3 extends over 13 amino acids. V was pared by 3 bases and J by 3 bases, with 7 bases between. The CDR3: CASSFKGTDTQYF. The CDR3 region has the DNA TGTGCCAGCAGTTTTAAGGGGACAGATACGCAGTATTTT.

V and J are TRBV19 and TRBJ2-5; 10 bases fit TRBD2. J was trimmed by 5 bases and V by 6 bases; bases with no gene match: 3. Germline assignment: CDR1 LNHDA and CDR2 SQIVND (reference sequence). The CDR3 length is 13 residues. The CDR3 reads CASRASGSETQYF. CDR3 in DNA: TGTGCCAGTAGAGCTAGCGGGAGCGAGACCCAGTACTTC. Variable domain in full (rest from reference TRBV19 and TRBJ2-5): DGGITQSPKYLFRKEGQNVTLSCEQNLNHDAMYWYRQDPGQGLRLIYYSQIVNDFQKGDIAEGYSVSREKKESFPLTVTSAQKNPTAFYLCASRASGSETQYFGPGTRLLVL.

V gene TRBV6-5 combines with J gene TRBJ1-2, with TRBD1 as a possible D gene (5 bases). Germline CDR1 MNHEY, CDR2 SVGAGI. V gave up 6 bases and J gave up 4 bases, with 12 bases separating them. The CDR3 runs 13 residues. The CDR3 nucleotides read TGTGCCAGCAGATTGTTAGGGGCCTATGGCTACACCTTC. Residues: CASRLLGAYGYTF.

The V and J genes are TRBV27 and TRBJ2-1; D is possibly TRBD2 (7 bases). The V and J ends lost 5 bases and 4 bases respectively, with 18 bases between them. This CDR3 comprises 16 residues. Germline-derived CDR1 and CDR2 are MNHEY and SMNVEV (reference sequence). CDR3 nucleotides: TGTGCCAGCAGTCCCCGGGGAGCGGGACAATACAATGAGCAGTTCTTC. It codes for CASSPRGAGQYNEQFF.

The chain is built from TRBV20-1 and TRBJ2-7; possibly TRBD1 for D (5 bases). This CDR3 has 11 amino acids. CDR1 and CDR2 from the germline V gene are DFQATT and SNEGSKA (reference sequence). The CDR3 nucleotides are TGCAGGGGCGACAGTATGTACGAGCAGTACTTC. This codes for CRGDSMYEQYF.

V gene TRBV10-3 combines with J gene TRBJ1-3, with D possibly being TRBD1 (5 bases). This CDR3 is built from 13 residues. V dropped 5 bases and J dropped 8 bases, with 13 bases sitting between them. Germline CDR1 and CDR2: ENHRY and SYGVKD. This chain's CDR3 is CAISLGLRDTIYF. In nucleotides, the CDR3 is TGTGCCATCAGTTTGGGACTTAGGGACACCATATATTTT.

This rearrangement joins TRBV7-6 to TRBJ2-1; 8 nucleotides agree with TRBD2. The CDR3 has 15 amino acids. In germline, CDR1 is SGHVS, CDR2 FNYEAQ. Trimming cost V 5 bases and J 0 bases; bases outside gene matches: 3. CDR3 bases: TGTGCCAGCAGCGCGAGCGGGAGCTCCTACAATGAGCAGTTCTTC. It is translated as CASSASGSSYNEQFF.

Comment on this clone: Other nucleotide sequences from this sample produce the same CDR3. The CDR3 DNA reads as TGTGCCAGCAGTTCCCCCTCACAACAGGGCGGGCGGGAAAAACTGTTTTTT. This encodes CASSSPSQQGGREKLFF. This chain links TRBV28 with TRBJ1-4; weak D call: TRBD1 (6 bases). The V gene's germline CDR1 is MDHEN and CDR2 SYDVKM. CDR3 size: 17 residues. V was trimmed by 4 bases and J by 8 bases, leaving 23 bases between them.

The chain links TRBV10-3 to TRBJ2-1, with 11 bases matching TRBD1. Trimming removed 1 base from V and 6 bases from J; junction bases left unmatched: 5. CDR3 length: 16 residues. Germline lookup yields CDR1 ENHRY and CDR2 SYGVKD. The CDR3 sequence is CAISEYGTGGPNEQFF. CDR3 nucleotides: TGTGCCATCAGTGAGTATGGGACAGGGGGTCCCAATGAGCAGTTCTTC.

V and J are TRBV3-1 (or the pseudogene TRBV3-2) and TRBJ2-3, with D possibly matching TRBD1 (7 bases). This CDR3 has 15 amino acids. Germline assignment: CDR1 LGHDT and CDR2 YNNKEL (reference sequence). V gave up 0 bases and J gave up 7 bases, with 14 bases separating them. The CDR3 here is CASSQEGGAGNTQYF. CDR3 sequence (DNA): TGTGCCAGCAGCCAAGAAGGGGGCGCGGGAAATACGCAGTATTTT.

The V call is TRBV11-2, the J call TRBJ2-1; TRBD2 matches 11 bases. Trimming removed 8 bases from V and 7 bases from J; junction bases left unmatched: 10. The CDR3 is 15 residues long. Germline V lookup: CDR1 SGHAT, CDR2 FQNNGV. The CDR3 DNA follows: TGTGCCAGCGGGTCCCCGGTAGCGGGAGGGAATGAGCAGTTCTTC. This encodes CASGSPVAGGNEQFF.

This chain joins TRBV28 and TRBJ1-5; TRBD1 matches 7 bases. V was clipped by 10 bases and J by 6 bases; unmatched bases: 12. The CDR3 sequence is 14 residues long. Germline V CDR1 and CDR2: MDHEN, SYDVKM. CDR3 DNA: TGTGCCATACTCGGGGCAGGGGGTGCTCAGCCCCAGCATTTT. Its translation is CAILGAGGAQPQHF. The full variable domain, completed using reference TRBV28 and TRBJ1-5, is DVKVTQSSRYLVKRTGEKVFLECVQDMDHENMFWYRQDPGLGLRLIYFSYDVKMKEKGDIPEGYSVSREKKERFSLILESASTNQTSMYLCAILGAGGAQPQHFGDGTRLSIL.

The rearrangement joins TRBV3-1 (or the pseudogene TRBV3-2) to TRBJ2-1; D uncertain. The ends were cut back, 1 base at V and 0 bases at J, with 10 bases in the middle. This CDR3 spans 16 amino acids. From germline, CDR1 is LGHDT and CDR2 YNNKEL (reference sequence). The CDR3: CASSQGRRSSYNEQFF. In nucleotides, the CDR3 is TGTGCCAGCAGCCAAGGGCGGAGAAGCTCCTACAATGAGCAGTTCTTC.

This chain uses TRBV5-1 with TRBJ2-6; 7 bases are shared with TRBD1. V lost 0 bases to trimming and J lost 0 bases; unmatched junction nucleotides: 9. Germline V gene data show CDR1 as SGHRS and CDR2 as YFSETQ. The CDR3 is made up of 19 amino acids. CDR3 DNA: TGCGCCAGCAGCTTGGCTCAAGGGGACAGAGGCTCTGGGGCCAACGTCCTGACTTTC. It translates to CASSLAQGDRGSGANVLTF.

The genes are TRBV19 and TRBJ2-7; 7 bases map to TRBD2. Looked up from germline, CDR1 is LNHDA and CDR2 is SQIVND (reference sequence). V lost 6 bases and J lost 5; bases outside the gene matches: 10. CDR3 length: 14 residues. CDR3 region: CASRESGINNEQYF. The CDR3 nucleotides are TGTGCCAGTAGGGAAAGCGGGATTAACAACGAGCAGTACTTC. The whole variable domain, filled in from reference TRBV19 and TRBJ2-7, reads DGGITQSPKYLFRKEGQNVTLSCEQNLNHDAMYWYRQDPGQGLRLIYYSQIVNDFQKGDIAEGYSVSREKKESFPLTVTSAQKNPTAFYLCASRESGINNEQYFGPGTRLTVT.

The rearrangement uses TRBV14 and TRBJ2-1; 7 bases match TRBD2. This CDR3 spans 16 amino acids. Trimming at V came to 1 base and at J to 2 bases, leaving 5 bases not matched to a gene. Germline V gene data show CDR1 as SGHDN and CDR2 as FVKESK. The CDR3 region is CASSQVRGRAYNEQFF. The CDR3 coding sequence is TGTGCCAGCAGCCAAGTACGTGGGAGGGCCTACAATGAGCAGTTCTTC.

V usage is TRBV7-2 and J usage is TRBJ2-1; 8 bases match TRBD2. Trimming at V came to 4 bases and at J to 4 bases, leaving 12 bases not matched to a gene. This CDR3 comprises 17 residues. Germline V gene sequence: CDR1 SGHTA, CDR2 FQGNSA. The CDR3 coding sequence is TGTGCCAGCAGCTCCTACCCTGGTGTAGCGGGATACAATGAGCAGTTCTTC. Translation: CASSSYPGVAGYNEQFF.

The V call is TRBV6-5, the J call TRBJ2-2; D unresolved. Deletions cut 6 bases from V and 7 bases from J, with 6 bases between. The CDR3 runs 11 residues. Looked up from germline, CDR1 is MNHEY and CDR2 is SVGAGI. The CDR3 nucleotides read TGTGCCAGCAGGCAGGTCGGGGAGCTGTTTTTT. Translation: CASRQVGELFF.

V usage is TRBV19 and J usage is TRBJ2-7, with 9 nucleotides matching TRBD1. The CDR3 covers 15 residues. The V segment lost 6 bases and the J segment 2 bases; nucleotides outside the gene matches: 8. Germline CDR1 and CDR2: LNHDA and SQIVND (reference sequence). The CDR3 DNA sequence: TGTGCCAGTAGGACGAAACAGGGGGCCCCCTACGAGCAGTACTTC. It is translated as CASRTKQGAPYEQYF.